This T cell receptor beta chain was profiled in a study of blood T cell repertoires in COVID-19 (TCRdb year 2020). About the investigation overall: The collaborator samples originated in the United States, Italy and Spain and spanned the acute and convalescent phases of COVID-19. Nearly every sample came with metadata listing a de-identified subject ID, COVID-19 status, age in years and sex. Where available, HLA class I and class II types were taken from metadata supplied by the sample provider and were not determined by assay-based typing. The dataset comprised deeply sampled blood TCRbeta repertoires from subjects exposed to, actively infected with, or recovered from COVID-19. Samples came from the ongoing ImmuneRACE study (first 160 participants) plus 1,254 subjects from 6 global collaborators. The material from the prospective study consisted of cDNA or gDNA derived from T cells, B-cell-depleted T cells, or PBMCs. The repertoires were released in a freely available public database meant as a resource for research on the immune response to SARS-CoV-2.

Enrolling through a virtual design, the prospective study's participants ranged in age from roughly 18 to 100 years and lived across 24 United States geographic areas. In the prospective study, cohorts were assigned on the basis of participant-reported clinical history obtained from a screening survey and a study questionnaire. Mobile phlebotomists in the prospective study collected whole blood, serum and a nasopharyngeal or oropharyngeal swab from every participant. Prospective study participants could optionally give additional blood draws and questionnaires over a roughly 2-month period. Before DNA extraction, prospective study blood samples were shipped either frozen or at room temperature. Results the study describes overall, beyond this receptor: Clinical and demographic metadata were provided uncurated, with the amount varying by source and participant.

Trimming at the junction amounts to 3 bases on V and 0 bases on J, and the germline ends lie 9 bases apart. For CDR1 and CDR2, the germline V gene (reference sequence) lists SEHNR and FQNEAQ. Inclusive of the bounding cysteine and phenylalanine, the CDR3 is 15 residues long. This entry keeps only the CDR3 DNA: 45 bases, framed from base 1. Comments on this clone: This receptor's antigen is unknown. No clone much larger than this one lies a single base away; base qualities are absent.

The immunoSEQ Assay, a bias-controlled multiplex PCR, was used to amplify TCRbeta CDR3 regions from genomic DNA. For the original study's pipeline: The number of nucleated cells in each sample was estimated from the amplification of reference gene primers within the assay. To quantify the absolute abundance of each unique TCRbeta CDR3 rearrangement, sequence reads were collapsed and filtered. Productive Simpson clonality was computed per sample as the square root of Simpson's diversity index over productive rearrangements. TCRdb retrieved this table from immuneACCESS and kept in-frame rearrangements only. Not all clones are present; in checked studies, unresolved V genes account for under half, and no reason is known for the remainder. The DNA gave D and trimming, while V, J and clone size come from that table. This sample lists roughly 230,000 clones; approximately 89% were detected once. The ten largest clones represent around 3.7% of the sample.

The receptor was derived from a woman aged 30 to 39 with acute COVID-19. Sequenced material: PBMCs or T cells enriched from blood (not recorded which). Recombination connected TRBV7-9 to TRBJ1-3; no confident D gene assignment can be made. The encoded CDR3 is CASSLNRSSGNTIYF. The DNA is TGTGCCAGCAGCTTGAATCGTAGCTCTGGAAACACCATATATTTT.